This T cell receptor (beta chain) comes out of a study of control samples from healthy donors and cancer patients. Repertoires were generated with immunoSEQ multiplex PCR, while TCRdb's copy carries only in-frame clones and drops some. The sample carries under 60,000 clones, 93% recorded once. In germline, CDR1 is SGHTA, CDR2 FQGNSA. The V end lost 1 base, the J end lost 8 bases, and 17 bases lay between the germline ends. This CDR3 spans 15 amino acids. V is TRBV7-2 and J is TRBJ1-2; D gene ambiguous. This TCR came from a woman between 45 and 65 years old with head and neck cancer. The sample taken for sequencing was PBMCs. The CDR3 loop reads CASSLGPPPLGGYTF. CDR3 in DNA: TGTGCCAGCAGCTTAGGTCCACCCCCTCTTGGAGGCTACACCTTC. The whole variable domain, filled in from reference TRBV7-2 and TRBJ1-2, reads GAGVSQSPSNKVTEKGKDVELRCDPISGHTALYWYRQSLGQGLEFLIYFQGNSAPDKSGLPSDRFSAERTGGSVSTLTIQRTQQEDSAVYLCASSLGPPPLGGYTFGSGTRLTVV.